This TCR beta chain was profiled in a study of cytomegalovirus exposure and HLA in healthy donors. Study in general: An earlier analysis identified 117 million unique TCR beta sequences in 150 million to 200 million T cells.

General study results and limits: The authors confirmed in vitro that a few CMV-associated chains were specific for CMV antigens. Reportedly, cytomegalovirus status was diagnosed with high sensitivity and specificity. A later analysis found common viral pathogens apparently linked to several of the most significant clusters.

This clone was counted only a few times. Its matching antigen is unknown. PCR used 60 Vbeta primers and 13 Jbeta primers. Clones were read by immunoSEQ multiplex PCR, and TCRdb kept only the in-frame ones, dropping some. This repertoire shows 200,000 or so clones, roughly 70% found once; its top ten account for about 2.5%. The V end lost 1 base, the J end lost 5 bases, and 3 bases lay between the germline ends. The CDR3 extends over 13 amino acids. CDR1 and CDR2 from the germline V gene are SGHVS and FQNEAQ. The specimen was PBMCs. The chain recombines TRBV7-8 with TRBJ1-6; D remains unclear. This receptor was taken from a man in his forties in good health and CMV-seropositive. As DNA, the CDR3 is TGTGCCAGCAGCTTAGTCGATAATTCACCCCTCCACTTT. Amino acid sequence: CASSLVDNSPLHF.